This T cell receptor (beta chain) was recovered during a study of shared clonotypes between healthy human individuals. Assay: immunoSEQ multiplex PCR; the TCRdb copy retains only in-frame clones and omits some. The sample contains about 2.1 million clones, around 93% of which appear only once. Naive CD8 cells were CD45RO-negative, positively selected for CCR7, excluding terminally differentiated effector memory CD45RA+ cells. CDR3 length: 14 residues. V lost 3 bases, J lost 6 bases, and 15 bases lay in between. The V gene's germline CDR1 is MGHDK and CDR2 SYGVNS. The chain combines TRBV25-1 with TRBJ2-7; possibly TRBD2 for D (6 bases). Sequenced material: naive CD8+ T cells from PBMCs. This TCR was recovered from a man aged 18 to 29 in good health. Some clones in this sample may be carry-over from other donors' samples. The CDR3 nucleotides are TGTGCCAGCAGTGAGTTTCGGTTGGGAGGCGAGCAGTACTTC. This encodes CASSEFRLGGEQYF.